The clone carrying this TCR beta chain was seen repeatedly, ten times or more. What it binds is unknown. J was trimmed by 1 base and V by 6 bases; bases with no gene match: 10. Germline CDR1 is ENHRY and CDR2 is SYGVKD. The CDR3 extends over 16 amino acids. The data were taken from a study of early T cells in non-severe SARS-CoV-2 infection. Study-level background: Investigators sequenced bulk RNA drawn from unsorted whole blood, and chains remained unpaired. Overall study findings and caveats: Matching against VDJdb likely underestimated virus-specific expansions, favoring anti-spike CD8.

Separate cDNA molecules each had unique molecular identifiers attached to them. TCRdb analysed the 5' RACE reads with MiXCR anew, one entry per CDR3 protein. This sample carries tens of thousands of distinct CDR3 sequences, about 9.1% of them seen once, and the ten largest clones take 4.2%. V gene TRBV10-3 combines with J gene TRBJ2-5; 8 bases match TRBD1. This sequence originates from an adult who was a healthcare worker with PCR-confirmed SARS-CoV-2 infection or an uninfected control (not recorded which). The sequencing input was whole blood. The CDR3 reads CAISPGQVPSQETQYF. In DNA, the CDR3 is TGTGCCATCAGCCCGGGACAGGTTCCATCCCAAGAGACCCAGTACTTC.